This is a list of T cell receptor beta chains from one sample in a study of T cell repertoires in cytomegalovirus infection. One entry per CDR3 protein, called by TCRdb with MiXCR from the reads. This sample carries fewer than 150,000 distinct CDR3 sequences, 30% of them seen once, and the ten largest clones take around two fifths. These receptors' antigens are unknown. This material consisted of CD8+ T cells from cultured PBMCs, taken from culture after CMV antigen stimulation. Source of these receptors: a human donor in good health (CMV status not recorded). Some clones in this sample may be carry-over from other donors' samples. Each CDR3 is given with its conserved first and last residue. D genes are given only for firm matches. Size values are once, few and many counts, or a class for expanded clones, and some rows have none.

CDR3 DNA	CDR3 protein	J gene	D gene	clone size	V gene
TGTGCCAGCAGCTTAGTTATAGTCAGCACAGATACGCAGTATTTT	CASSLVIVSTDTQYF	TRBJ2-3	.	many	TRBV7-2
TGCGCCAGCAGCTCCAGCGGGAGTTACAATGAGCAGTTCTTC	CASSSSGSYNEQFF	TRBJ2-1	TRBD2	.	TRBV5-1
TGTGCCAGCAGCCACGACAACCACGAGCAGTACTTC	CASSHDNHEQYF	TRBJ2-7	.	many	TRBV7-2
TGCGCCAGCAGCCAAGAGGCGGGGGAGCTGTTTTTT	CASSQEAGELFF	TRBJ2-2	.	many	TRBV4-1
TGTGCCAGCAGCCAAGTGGCTCGGGCGGGGGGCGAGGATCAGCCCCAGCATTTT	CASSQVARAGGEDQPQHF	TRBJ1-5	.	.	TRBV4-2
TGTGCCAGCAGTTACTCTTGGGAGCAGTTCTTC	CASSYSWEQFF	TRBJ2-1	.	.	TRBV6-2/TRBV6-3
TGTGCCATTTCAGCCGGGGGTAATTCACCCCTCCACTTT	CAISAGGNSPLHF	TRBJ1-6	.	.	TRBV19
TGTGCCAGCAGCTTACAGGCCGGGACTTTTCCCTCCTACGAGCAGTACTTC	CASSLQAGTFPSYEQYF	TRBJ2-7	.	once	TRBV7-2
TGCAGTGCTAGAGATATCGCGACGGGACTAGCGGCCAATGAGCAGTTCTTC	CSARDIATGLAANEQFF	TRBJ2-1	TRBD2	few	TRBV20-1
TGTGCCAGCAGTGTACAGACAGGGGTTTCTTCGGTAACTGAAGCTTTCTTT	CASSVQTGVSSVTEAFF	TRBJ1-1	TRBD1	few	TRBV6-1
TGTGCCAGCAGTAGAACAGGGGGCCTCCCCTACGAGCAGTACTTC	CASSRTGGLPYEQYF	TRBJ2-7	TRBD1	few	TRBV12-3/TRBV12-4
TGTGCCAGCAGCTTAGGGTTTTATCTCCCGACGAACACCGGGGAGCTGTTTTTT	CASSLGFYLPTNTGELFF	TRBJ2-2	.	many	TRBV11-1
TGTGCCAGCAGATATGGGAGCTACACTGAAGCTTTCTTT	CASRYGSYTEAFF	TRBJ1-1	.	few	TRBV13
TGTGCCAGCACCCGGACAGGGTACACTGAAGCTTTCTTT	CASTRTGYTEAFF	TRBJ1-1	TRBD1	.	TRBV6-8
TGTGCCAGCAGCCGATTTACAGGACCCACCGGGGAGCTGTTTTTT	CASSRFTGPTGELFF	TRBJ2-2	.	few	TRBV7-9
TGCGCCAGCAGCCCAGGACTGCAAAACACAGATACGCAGTATTTT	CASSPGLQNTDTQYF	TRBJ2-3	.	.	TRBV5-1
TGTGCCATCAGTGAGTCACGGGTTGGAGAGACCCAGTACTTC	CAISESRVGETQYF	TRBJ2-5	.	.	TRBV10-3
TGTGCCAGCAGCTTATACGCGGGGGGGCTCTCCTACGAGCAGTACTTC	CASSLYAGGLSYEQYF	TRBJ2-7	TRBD2	few	TRBV7-2
TGCGCCAGCAGCTCCAACGACCTACGGGAGAAGCAGTTCTTC	CASSSNDLREKQFF	TRBJ2-1	.	.	TRBV5-1
TGTGCCACCAGTGGGGCGGGAAGCGGGCCCGAGCAGTACTTC	CATSGAGSGPEQYF	TRBJ2-7	.	.	TRBV24-1
TGTGCCAGCTTCGCCGGGGAGCTGTTTTTT	CASFAGELFF	TRBJ2-2	.	.	TRBV6-6
TGTGCCACCAGCAGCGGGACCCTACCCTACGAGCAGTACTTC	CATSSGTLPYEQYF	TRBJ2-7	.	.	TRBV15
TGTGCCAGCAGCTTCGGACGGGGCGAGCAGTACTTC	CASSFGRGEQYF	TRBJ2-7	.	.	TRBV5-4
TGCGCCAGCAGCCCGCTGACTAGCGGGGGGCCCTCCTACAATGAGCAGTTCTTC	CASSPLTSGGPSYNEQFF	TRBJ2-1	TRBD2	.	TRBV4-1
TGTGCCAGCAGCCCCGGACACGGTCTGAGTGGCTACACCTTC	CASSPGHGLSGYTF	TRBJ1-2	.	.	TRBV7-2
TGTGCCAGCAGTTCCACGACCTGGGACAGGGGCTCTTACAATGAGCAGTTCTTC	CASSSTTWDRGSYNEQFF	TRBJ2-1	TRBD1	once	TRBV28
TGTGCCAGCACCATGACAGGGTCCCATGAGCAGTTCTTC	CASTMTGSHEQFF	TRBJ2-1	TRBD1	.	TRBV11-2
TGTGCCAGCAGTTTATCAGGGTACCCGAACACTGAAGCTTTCTTT	CASSLSGYPNTEAFF	TRBJ1-1	.	.	TRBV27
TGTGCCAGTAGCGTCGGGGGAACTGGGGCCAACGTCCTGACTTTC	CASSVGGTGANVLTF	TRBJ2-6	.	.	TRBV19
TGCGCCAGCAGCCAAGAAGGTGGTCAACTCTATGGCTACACCTTC	CASSQEGGQLYGYTF	TRBJ1-2	.	few	TRBV4-3
TGTGCCAGCAGCCGGATGACGCAGCCCCAGCATTTT	CASSRMTQPQHF	TRBJ1-5	.	.	TRBV2
TGTGCCAGCAGTTTAACGGGTCAGCCCCAGCATTTT	CASSLTGQPQHF	TRBJ1-5	.	few	TRBV27
TGTGCCAGCAGCCTAGAGTTCTCTGGGGCCAACGTCCTGACTTTC	CASSLEFSGANVLTF	TRBJ2-6	.	.	TRBV27
TGCAGCGTTGAAGCCCGGGACTCCTACGAGCAGTACTTC	CSVEARDSYEQYF	TRBJ2-7	.	.	TRBV29-1
TGTGCCAGCAGCTTAGATTCGAACACCGGGGAGCTGTTTTTT	CASSLDSNTGELFF	TRBJ2-2	.	few	TRBV7-9
TGCGCCAGCAGCCAAGAGCCAGACGATTCCTACAATGAGCAGTTCTTC	CASSQEPDDSYNEQFF	TRBJ2-1	.	many	TRBV4-3
TGTGCCAGCAGCTTCGACCGTCTGGATTCACTGAACACTGAAGCTTTCTTT	CASSFDRLDSLNTEAFF	TRBJ1-1	.	.	TRBV11-2
TGTGCCAGCAGCTTAGAAGGCAGCAATAGCAATCAGCCCCAGCATTTT	CASSLEGSNSNQPQHF	TRBJ1-5	.	.	TRBV7-2
TGTGCCAGCAGCTTGGTCGGGCTCGGAAACACCATATATTTT	CASSLVGLGNTIYF	TRBJ1-3	.	.	TRBV7-8
TGTGCCAGCAGCTTAGAGCCAGGACAAGAGACCCAGTACTTC	CASSLEPGQETQYF	TRBJ2-5	.	many	TRBV7-6
TGTGCCAGTAGTATACACAGGGGCAGCACCGGGGAGCTGTTTTTT	CASSIHRGSTGELFF	TRBJ2-2	TRBD1	.	TRBV19
TGCAGTGCTATTAACAGGGACTCTGGGGCCAACGTCCTGACTTTC	CSAINRDSGANVLTF	TRBJ2-6	.	.	TRBV20-1
TGTGCCAGCAGTCAAGGGACAGCGGATTCACCCCTCCACTTT	CASSQGTADSPLHF	TRBJ1-6	TRBD1	.	TRBV6-2/TRBV6-3
TGTGCCAGCACCGTACAGGGAAGGGAGAACACTGAAGCTTTCTTT	CASTVQGRENTEAFF	TRBJ1-1	.	.	TRBV6-2/TRBV6-3
TGTGCCAGCATCCCGGGGATGAACACCGGGGAGCTGTTTTTT	CASIPGMNTGELFF	TRBJ2-2	.	few	TRBV2
TGTGCCAGCAGCTTACATCATTTCTCTGGAAACACCATATATTTT	CASSLHHFSGNTIYF	TRBJ1-3	.	.	TRBV7-9
TGTGCCAGCAGTGTGAATAATTTAAGCAATCAGCCCCAGCATTTT	CASSVNNLSNQPQHF	TRBJ1-5	.	few	TRBV2
TGTGCCAGCAGCACAATTCAGCCCCAGCATTTT	CASSTIQPQHF	TRBJ1-5	.	.	TRBV6-1
TGCAGTGCCTTTAGGGGGGTCACTGAAGCTTTCTTT	CSAFRGVTEAFF	TRBJ1-1	.	.	TRBV20-1
TGTGCCAGTCCGGACAGGGGGCCTGGAAACACCATATATTTT	CASPDRGPGNTIYF	TRBJ1-3	TRBD1	.	TRBV12-3/TRBV12-4
TGTGCCAGCAGCTTCCCCCCTCTTCAGGGAACTAGCGGGGGGGACTCTCACGAGCAGTACTTC	CASSFPPLQGTSGGDSHEQYF	TRBJ2-7	TRBD2	few	TRBV7-9
TGCGCCAGCAGCCAAGATTCCGGGAACGGTGAGCAGTTCTTC	CASSQDSGNGEQFF	TRBJ2-1	.	.	TRBV4-3
TGCGCCAGCAGCCAAGCTGGGCTAGCGGGGGCTGATACGCAGTATTTT	CASSQAGLAGADTQYF	TRBJ2-3	TRBD2	.	TRBV4-3
TGTGCCAGCTCAGAGACCTACGAGCAGTACTTC	CASSETYEQYF	TRBJ2-7	.	few	TRBV7-8
TGTGCCAGCAGTCACCGTAACGAGCAGTACTTC	CASSHRNEQYF	TRBJ2-7	.	many	TRBV6-2/TRBV6-3